This TCR beta chain derives from a study of blood T cell repertoires in COVID-19. Looked up from germline, CDR1 is MNHEY and CDR2 is SMNVEV (reference sequence). The V and J ends lost 5 bases and 0 bases respectively, with 10 bases between them. This CDR3 is built from 14 residues. The data were produced by immunoSEQ multiplex PCR, yet TCRdb's version contains in-frame clones alone and is incomplete. This table holds approximately 450,000 clones, around 88% found once. This TCR was sampled from a woman aged 30 to 39 with acute or convalescent COVID-19. The chain links TRBV27 to TRBJ1-1, with D hard to call. The sequencing sample was made of peripheral blood. The DNA for the CDR3 is TGTGCCAGCAGTCCCTATGATATGAACACTGAAGCTTTCTTT. It translates to CASSPYDMNTEAFF.